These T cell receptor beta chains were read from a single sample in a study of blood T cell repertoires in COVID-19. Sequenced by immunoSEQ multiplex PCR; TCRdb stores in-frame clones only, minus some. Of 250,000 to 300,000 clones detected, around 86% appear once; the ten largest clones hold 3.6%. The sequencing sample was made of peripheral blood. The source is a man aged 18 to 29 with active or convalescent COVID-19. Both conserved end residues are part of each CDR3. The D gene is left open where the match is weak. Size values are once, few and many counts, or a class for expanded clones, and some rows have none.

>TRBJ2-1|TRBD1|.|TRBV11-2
CASSRMDRGYNEQFF
TGTGCCAGCAGCAGAATGGACAGGGGGTACAATGAGCAGTTCTTC
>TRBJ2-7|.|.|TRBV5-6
CASSLSHEQYF
TGTGCCAGCAGCTTAAGCCACGAGCAGTACTTC
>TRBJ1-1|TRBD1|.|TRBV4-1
CASSQGQGRFLNAEAFF
TGCGCCAGCAGCCAAGGACAGGGGAGATTTCTGAACGCTGAAGCTTTCTTT
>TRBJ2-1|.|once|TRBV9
CASSVRAGPDEQFF
TGTGCCAGCAGCGTACGCGCGGGACCGGATGAGCAGTTCTTC
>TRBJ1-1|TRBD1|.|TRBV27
CASSSTSGTGGHTEAFF
TGTGCCAGCAGCTCAACCTCCGGGACAGGGGGGCACACTGAAGCTTTCTTT
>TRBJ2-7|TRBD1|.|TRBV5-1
CASSFGQAYEQYF
TGCGCCAGCAGTTTCGGACAGGCCTACGAGCAGTACTTC
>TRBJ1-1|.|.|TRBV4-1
CASSQDPGETEAFF
TGCGCCAGCAGCCAAGATCCGGGGGAGACTGAAGCTTTCTTT
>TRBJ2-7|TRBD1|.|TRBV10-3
CAIRRQGAGEQYF
TGTGCCATCAGAAGACAGGGGGCGGGAGAGCAGTACTTC
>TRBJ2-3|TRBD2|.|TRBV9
CASSVRVGTNTDTQYF
TGTGCCAGCAGCGTCCGTGTAGGGACTAACACAGATACGCAGTATTTT
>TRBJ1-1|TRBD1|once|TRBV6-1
CASSETGATEAFF
TGTGCCAGCAGTGAGACAGGGGCCACTGAAGCTTTCTTT
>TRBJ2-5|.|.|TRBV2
CASSPASRVETQYF
TGTGCCAGCAGTCCGGCGAGCAGGGTGGAGACCCAGTACTTC
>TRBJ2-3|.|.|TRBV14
CASSQGLQSFSTDTQYF
TGTGCCAGCAGCCAAGGTTTGCAGTCCTTTAGCACAGATACGCAGTATTTT
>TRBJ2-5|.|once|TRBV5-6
CASAAESGTPETQYF
TGTGCCAGCGCGGCCGAATCCGGGACACCGGAGACCCAGTACTTC
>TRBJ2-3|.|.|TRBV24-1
CATSDKRATDTQYF
TGTGCCACCAGTGATAAGAGGGCCACAGATACGCAGTATTTT
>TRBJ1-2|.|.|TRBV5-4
CASSSDSFYGYTF
TGTGCCAGCAGCTCGGACTCTTTTTATGGCTACACCTTC
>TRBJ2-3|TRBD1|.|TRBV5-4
CASSRDRGTDTQYF
TGTGCCAGCAGCCGGGACAGGGGGACAGATACGCAGTATTTT
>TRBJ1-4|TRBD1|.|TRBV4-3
CASSQDRDRDNEKLFF
TGCGCCAGCAGCCAAGACCGGGACAGGGACAATGAAAAACTGTTTTTT
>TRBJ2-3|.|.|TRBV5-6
CASILSQITDTQYF
TGTGCCAGCATCCTCTCCCAGATCACAGATACGCAGTATTTT
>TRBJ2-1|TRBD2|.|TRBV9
CASSGHLAGYNEQFF
TGTGCCAGCAGCGGACACCTAGCGGGGTACAATGAGCAGTTCTTC
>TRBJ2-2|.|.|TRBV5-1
CASSLVPQIIAPGELFF
TGCGCCAGCAGCTTGGTACCCCAGATAATAGCTCCCGGGGAGCTGTTTTTT
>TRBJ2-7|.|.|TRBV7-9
CASSSSPGLEQYF
TGTGCCAGCAGCTCTTCCCCAGGCCTCGAGCAGTACTTC
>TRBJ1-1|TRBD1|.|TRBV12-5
CASGGGQTNTEAFF
TGTGCTAGTGGTGGGGGACAGACGAACACTGAAGCTTTCTTT
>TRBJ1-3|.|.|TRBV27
CASSSKPGYSGNTIYF
TGTGCCAGCAGTTCTAAACCGGGGTACTCTGGAAACACCATATATTTT